These 31 T cell receptor beta chains were sequenced from one sample in a study of shared clonotypes between healthy human individuals (dated by TCRdb to between 2020 and 2021). Libraries were made using the immunoSEQ multiplex PCR assay. Sourced from immuneACCESS, this table was stored by TCRdb with only in-frame sequences that have V and J called. A share of the clones is absent; for the studies checked, an unresolved V gene accounts for under half, and the remainder has no known explanation. The sample profile shows about 980,000 clones; more than 75% of them were found once. Together, the top ten hold approximately 1.5% of the sample. The sample was memory CD4+ T cells sorted from blood. The sample's cell subset or site label, decoded: CD45RA-negative fraction. The receptor source for this set is a man between 18 and 29 years old in good health.

This chain connects TRBV2 to TRBJ1-2; D may be TRBD1 (5 bases). The V gene lost 0 bases and the J gene lost 4 bases, with 12 bases spanning the gap. The CDR3 consists of 15 residues. Per germline, CDR1 SNHLY and CDR2 FYNNEI. The CDR3 protein is CASSEAPPTAYGYTF. The CDR3 nucleotides are TGTGCCAGCAGTGAAGCCCCTCCGACAGCCTATGGCTACACCTTC.

This clone was observed a few times. The chain combines TRBV30 with TRBJ2-2; 9 bases agree with TRBD1. The CDR3 has 16 amino acids. V shed 4 bases, J shed 5 bases, and the junction held 11 bases outside the gene matches. Germline V gives CDR1 GTSNPN, CDR2 SVGIG (reference sequence). CDR3 DNA sequence: TGTGCCTGGATGCACCCGGGACAGGGTTGGACCGGGGAGCTGTTTTTT. This translates into CAWMHPGQGWTGELFF.

The chain recombines TRBV5-8 with TRBJ2-7; D is ambiguous. CDR3 length equals 15 residues. Germline CDR1 is SGHTS and CDR2 is YDEGEE. V was clipped by 0 bases and J by 2 bases, with 12 bases between them. The CDR3 DNA sequence: TGTGCCAGCAGCTTGGGAAGGGCGGAAACCTACGAGCAGTACTTC. Translating it yields CASSLGRAETYEQYF. Full variable domain (remainder filled in from reference TRBV5-8 and TRBJ2-7): EAGVTQSPTHLIKTRGQQATLRCSPISGHTSVYWYQQALGLGLQFLLWYDEGEERNRGNFPPRFSGRQFPNYSSELNVNALELEDSALYLCASSLGRAETYEQYFGPGTRLTVT.

The J gene is TRBJ2-7, the V gene TRBV6-1; 7 nucleotides line up with TRBD2. Germline CDR1 is MNHNS and CDR2 is SASEGT. The CDR3 spans 15 residues. The J segment lost 2 bases and the V segment lost 0 bases, leaving 4 bases of the junction unmatched. The CDR3, as DNA: TGTGCCAGCAGTGAAGCGGGGGGGGTCGCCTACGAGCAGTACTTC. It specifies CASSEAGGVAYEQYF.

This clone has only one observation. This chain links TRBV6-5 with TRBJ1-2; perhaps TRBD1 as D (6 bases). There are 14 residues in the CDR3. From germline, CDR1 is MNHEY and CDR2 SVGAGI. Trimming took off 5 bases at V and 7 bases at J, with 17 bases between the two ends. Here the CDR3 reads CASSARGGASGYTF. The CDR3 bases are TGTGCCAGCAGTGCCCGGGGGGGGGCTAGTGGCTACACCTTC.

The gene calls are TRBV6-5 and TRBJ2-7; a weak D match, TRBD2 (7 bases). CDR1 is MNHEY and CDR2 is SVGAGI in the germline V gene. Trimming removed 5 bases from V and 7 bases from J, with 21 bases in between. The CDR3 has 15 residues. CDR3 DNA sequence: TGTGCCAGCAGTGCCGTTGGCGGGGGCCCGGGTGAGCAGTACTTC. It translates to CASSAVGGGPGEQYF.

The rearrangement joins TRBV6-6 to TRBJ2-1; 9 bases match TRBD2. Trimming removed 0 bases from V and 10 bases from J; junction bases left unmatched: 10. Germline CDR1 is MNHNY and CDR2 is SVGAGI (reference sequence). The CDR3 runs to 16 residues. The chain's CDR3 is CASSYSFSGRSFEQFF. The CDR3 DNA reads TGTGCCAGCAGTTACTCGTTTAGCGGGAGAAGCTTCGAGCAGTTCTTC.

This chain connects TRBV2 to TRBJ1-3; no clear D. Trimming took 4 bases from V and 3 from J, leaving 10 bases between them. Germline-derived CDR1 and CDR2 are SNHLY and FYNNEI. This CDR3 has 14 amino acids. The CDR3 nucleotides are TGTGCCAGCAGTGGGAACGAGGTTGGAAACACCATATATTTT. This encodes CASSGNEVGNTIYF.

V gene TRBV7-8 combines with J gene TRBJ2-1, with 10 bases aligning to TRBD2. The V gene end was trimmed by 0 bases and the J gene end by 6 bases; junction bases not matched to a gene: 5. In germline, CDR1 is SGHVS, CDR2 FQNEAQ. The CDR3 consists of 16 residues. CDR3 in amino acids: CASSLARVAGGNEQFF. CDR3 in DNA: TGTGCCAGCAGCTTAGCGCGAGTAGCGGGGGGCAATGAGCAGTTCTTC.

The chain links TRBV7-9 to TRBJ2-1; unclear D gene. Germline assignment: CDR1 SEHNR and CDR2 FQNEAQ (reference sequence). Trimming took 6 bases from V and 0 from J, leaving 15 bases between them. The CDR3 length is 16 residues. CDR3 sequence reads: CASRTSLVSSYNEQFF. CDR3 sequence (DNA): TGTGCCAGCAGAACGTCCCTGGTAAGCTCCTACAATGAGCAGTTCTTC. The full variable domain, completed using reference TRBV7-9 and TRBJ2-1, is DTGVSQNPRHKITKRGQNVTFRCDPISEHNRLYWYRQTLGQGPEFLTYFQNEAQLEKSRLLSDRFSAERPKGSFSTLEIQRTEQGDSAMYLCASRTSLVSSYNEQFFGPGTRLTVL.

The V and J genes are TRBV9 and TRBJ1-1, with 11 nucleotides matching TRBD1. Trimming at V came to 5 bases and at J to 4 bases, leaving 10 bases not matched to a gene. The CDR3 consists of 16 residues. Germline V gene data show CDR1 as SGDLS and CDR2 as YYNGEE. The CDR3 DNA reads TGTGCCAGCAGGCCCGGGACAGGGGGTCTGGGCACTGAAGCTTTCTTT. It specifies CASRPGTGGLGTEAFF. Full variable domain (rest looked up from reference TRBV9 and TRBJ1-1): DSGVTQTPKHLITATGQRVTLRCSPRSGDLSVYWYQQSLDQGLQFLIQYYNGEERAKGNILERFSAQQFPDLHSELNLSSLELGDSALYFCASRPGTGGLGTEAFFGQGTRLTVV.

This chain links TRBV5-4 with TRBJ1-2; the match to TRBD1 covers 9 bases. Per germline, CDR1 SGHNT and CDR2 YYREEE (reference sequence). J was trimmed by 2 bases and V by 4 bases; bases with no gene match: 3. This CDR3 has 14 amino acids. CDR3: CASSRGQGNYGYTF. In nucleotides, the CDR3 is TGTGCCAGCAGCCGGGGACAGGGCAACTATGGCTACACCTTC. The full variable domain, rest sourced from reference TRBV5-4 and TRBJ1-2, is ETGVTQSPTHLIKTRGQQVTLRCSSQSGHNTVSWYQQALGQGPQFIFQYYREEENGRGNFPPRFSGLQFPNYSSELNVNALELDDSALYLCASSRGQGNYGYTFGSGTRLTVV.

The genes are TRBV6-4 and TRBJ2-3, with D unclear. This CDR3 is 16 amino acids long. Germline V gene sequence: CDR1 MRHNA, CDR2 SNTAGT. V was trimmed by 6 bases and J by 0 bases, leaving 16 bases between them. In DNA form, the CDR3 reads TGTGCCAGCAGACTTTACACCCTTCCTAGCACAGATACGCAGTATTTT. Residues: CASRLYTLPSTDTQYF.

This sequence joins TRBV7-9 and TRBJ1-6; 10 bases line up with TRBD1. Trimming took 5 bases from V and 9 from J; bases not matched to a gene: 13. From germline, CDR1 is SEHNR and CDR2 FQNEAQ (reference sequence). There are 17 residues in the CDR3. CDR3 in DNA: TGTGCCAGCAGCCATTTAAGCTCCGGGACAGGGGTTTCACCCCTCCACTTT. Its protein is CASSHLSSGTGVSPLHF.

This clone has just a few counts. V usage is TRBV27 and J usage is TRBJ2-3, with 7 nucleotides matching TRBD2. Germline lookup yields CDR1 MNHEY and CDR2 SMNVEV (reference sequence). The V segment lost 8 bases and the J segment 5 bases; nucleotides outside the gene matches: 16. The CDR3 sequence is 16 residues long. CDR3 bases: TGTGCCAGCTCCTCTTATCGGGCGGGAGTGAAAGATACGCAGTATTTT. Its translation: CASSSYRAGVKDTQYF.

The chain has TRBV7-3 and TRBJ1-2; D is unresolved. Germline values: CDR1 SGHTA, CDR2 FQGTGA. CDR3 length: 13 amino acids. The V end lost 2 bases, the J end lost 8 bases, and 12 bases lay between the germline ends. CDR3 nucleotides: TGTGCCAGCAGCTTAGACGGGCTTGGGGGCTACACCTTC. It is translated as CASSLDGLGGYTF.

The rearrangement joins TRBV7-9 to TRBJ1-1; no clear D. CDR1 and CDR2 (germline): SEHNR, FQNEAQ (reference sequence). Trimming took 5 bases from V and 1 from J, leaving 17 bases between them. The CDR3 has 16 residues. For the CDR3, the DNA is TGTGCCAGCAGCCCTCAGGAGAGCTTAGGGAACACTGAAGCTTTCTTT. Its protein product is CASSPQESLGNTEAFF. The entire variable domain, with the rest obtained from reference TRBV7-9 and TRBJ1-1, is as follows: DTGVSQNPRHKITKRGQNVTFRCDPISEHNRLYWYRQTLGQGPEFLTYFQNEAQLEKSRLLSDRFSAERPKGSFSTLEIQRTEQGDSAMYLCASSPQESLGNTEAFFGQGTRLTVV.

Only a few counts were recorded for this clone. The V call is TRBV7-2, the J call TRBJ2-7; 7 bases line up with TRBD2. CDR3 length: 15 residues. Germline V gives CDR1 SGHTA, CDR2 FQGNSA. V was pared by 0 bases and J by 1 base, with 3 bases of the junction left unmatched. This chain's CDR3 is CASSLAGLTSYEQYF. CDR3 bases: TGTGCCAGCAGCTTAGCGGGACTAACATCCTACGAGCAGTACTTC.

In its sample, this clone was seen once. This chain uses TRBV2 with TRBJ1-1; TRBD1 is a possible D gene (5 bases). Germline V gene data show CDR1 as SNHLY and CDR2 as FYNNEI. Trimming removed 7 bases from V and 4 bases from J, with 19 bases in between. This CDR3 region has 15 residues. CDR3 amino acids: CASTSRAGSGTEAFF. The DNA for the CDR3 is TGTGCCAGCACTTCTCGGGCAGGGAGCGGCACTGAAGCTTTCTTT.

V usage is TRBV5-5 and J usage is TRBJ2-3; D perhaps matches TRBD2 (6 bases). V was shortened by 0 bases and J by 1 base, with 12 bases between the two germline ends. In germline, CDR1 is SGHKS, CDR2 YYEKEE (reference sequence). CDR3 length equals 16 residues. CDR3 nucleotides: TGTGCCAGCAGCTTGGTCCGGGACTTGGGCACAGATACGCAGTATTTT. Translating gives CASSLVRDLGTDTQYF.

J is TRBJ2-4 and V is TRBV18, with D possibly TRBD1 on 6 matching bases. Looked up from germline, CDR1 is KGHSH and CDR2 is LQKENI. There are 14 residues in the CDR3. Trimming removed 4 bases at V and 5 bases at J, with 12 bases between. This CDR3 reads CASSLSTGQNIQYF. CDR3 DNA sequence: TGTGCCAGCTCACTTTCGACAGGCCAAAACATTCAGTACTTC.

The chain has TRBV7-9 and TRBJ1-6, with TRBD1 as a possible D gene (6 bases). This CDR3 region has 14 residues. Germline loops: CDR1 SEHNR, CDR2 FQNEAQ (reference sequence). Trimming stripped 4 bases from V and 10 bases from J, with 14 bases between. CDR3 sequence: CASSSQGTPSPLHF. The CDR3 bases are TGTGCCAGCAGCTCACAGGGAACCCCCTCACCCCTCCACTTT.

Comments on this clone: With a much larger clone just one base away, this may be a read error. Within the sample, other DNA sequences also encode this same CDR3. The genes are TRBV10-1 and TRBJ2-2, with 9 bases aligning to TRBD1. Germline V gene lookup returns CDR1 WNHNN and CDR2 SYGVQD (reference sequence). The CDR3 covers 14 residues. The CDR3 here is CASGDRGSIGELFF. The CDR3, as DNA: TGTGCCAGCGGAGACAGGGGGAGTATCGGGGAGCTGTTTTTT.

Concerning this clone itself: Distinct nucleotide sequences in the sample also encode this CDR3. The chain couples TRBV19 to TRBJ2-7, with TRBD1 identical over 7 bases. CDR1 is LNHDA, CDR2 SQIVND, per germline (reference sequence). V lost 3 bases to trimming and J lost 0 bases; unmatched junction nucleotides: 5. CDR3 length: 15 residues. The CDR3 is CASSIETGYSYEQYF. CDR3 nucleotides: TGTGCCAGTAGTATTGAGACAGGGTACTCCTACGAGCAGTACTTC.

About this clone: A much bigger clone sits one base away, suggesting this may be a read error. The CDR3 coding sequence is TGTGCCAGCAGCGATACAGGGAGCTCCTACGAGCAGTACTTC. This translates into CASSDTGSSYEQYF. This chain joins TRBV6-5 and TRBJ2-7, with a possible D match to TRBD1 (6 bases). The CDR3 spans 14 residues. CDR1 and CDR2 (germline): MNHEY, SVGAGI. Trimming left V 6 bases short and J 0 bases short, with 12 bases between.

The chain employs TRBV6-6 and TRBJ1-4; the D gene is possibly TRBD1 (5 bases). Between the trimmed V and J ends, which lost 6 bases and 8 bases, there was a span of 13 bases. The germline V gene has CDR1 MNHNY and CDR2 SVGAGI (reference sequence). CDR3 size: 13 residues. Here the CDR3 DNA reads TGTGCCAGCAGACGCGGGGGGTTCGAAAAACTGTTTTTT. Amino acid sequence: CASRRGGFEKLFF.

The V call is TRBV30, the J call TRBJ2-7, with 9 bases lining up with TRBD2. The CDR3 consists of 11 residues. Trimming removed 8 bases from V and 2 bases from J; junction bases left unmatched: 1. Germline V gene lookup returns CDR1 GTSNPN and CDR2 SVGIG (reference sequence). The CDR3 here is CAGGRAYEQYF. The CDR3 nucleotides are TGTGCCGGCGGGAGGGCCTACGAGCAGTACTTC.

A remark on this clone: The same CDR3 also results from other DNA sequences found in this sample. This chain uses TRBV30 with TRBJ2-6, with D possibly being TRBD1 or TRBD2 (5 bases each). The CDR3 length is 15 residues. Trimming took off 3 bases at V and 0 bases at J, with 9 bases between the two ends. Germline CDR1 is GTSNPN and CDR2 is SVGIG (reference sequence). The CDR3 loop reads CAWSTGGSGANVLTF. The CDR3 nucleotides read TGTGCCTGGAGCACTGGGGGCTCTGGGGCCAACGTCCTGACTTTC.

This chain uses TRBV10-3 with TRBJ1-4; D gene ambiguous. Germline values: CDR1 ENHRY, CDR2 SYGVKD. The CDR3 contains 15 residues. Deletions cut 0 bases from V and 8 bases from J, with 13 bases between. CDR3 DNA sequence: TGTGCCATCAGTGAGTCGTCCATGGGGAAGGAAAAACTGTTTTTT. The encoded protein is CAISESSMGKEKLFF.

This clone came up a few times. The chain is built from TRBV18 and TRBJ1-1; tentatively, D is TRBD1 (5 bases). Trimming pared 2 bases from V and 5 bases from J, leaving 9 bases between. The CDR3 is 13 residues long. CDR1 is KGHSH and CDR2 is LQKENI in the germline V gene. The CDR3 protein is CASSPAGWTEAFF. The CDR3, as DNA: TGTGCCAGCTCACCAGCAGGGTGGACTGAAGCTTTCTTT.

The CDR3 bases are TGTGCCAGCAGCTCGAGCGGGACAGGGAGTGAAAAACTGTTTTTT. It yields the protein CASSSSGTGSEKLFF. This chain uses TRBV11-2 with TRBJ1-4; TRBD1 matches 9 bases. The ends lost 4 bases at V and 7 bases at J; junction bases unmatched: 7. CDR3 length: 15 residues. Germline assignment: CDR1 SGHAT and CDR2 FQNNGV.